This T cell receptor beta chain is drawn from a study of blood T cell repertoires in COVID-19. About the study: COVID-19 samples, acute and convalescent, were from the United States, Italy and Spain.

In the original workflow: Reference gene primers were amplified, and this amplification served to estimate nucleated cell counts. The assay was immunoSEQ multiplex PCR, and TCRdb's table has in-frame clones only and misses some. The V and J calls and clone size come from that table; D and trimming were worked out from the DNA. The sample gives 75,000 or so clones, approximately 91% of which show up once; about 6.7% is in the top ten. The germline V gene has CDR1 SGHTA and CDR2 FQGTGA. The CDR3 totals 13 residues. Unmatched junction bases numbered 3, after V lost 4 bases and J lost 4 bases. The source is a man aged 70 or older with acute or convalescent COVID-19. This chain uses TRBV7-3 with TRBJ1-1; 7 nucleotides line up with TRBD1. Sequencing used peripheral blood. The CDR3 sequence is CASSSQGFTEAFF. For the CDR3, the DNA is TGTGCCAGCAGCTCACAGGGGTTCACTGAAGCTTTCTTT.